What follows are 26 T cell receptor beta chains derived from one specimen sequenced in a study of post-analysis software for immune sequencing data. The study's findings and limits: Four to six TRBV segments (TRBV5-6, TRBV5-1 and TRBV20-1 among them) occurred more frequently in patients than in controls.

Unique molecular identifiers were carried by the TCR beta cDNA libraries. TCRdb processed the PCR reads anew with MiXCR; each CDR3 protein has one entry. The sample contains 750,000 to 950,000 distinct CDR3 sequences, approximately 44% of which appear only once. These receptors have no identified antigens. Sequencing input: blood. The receptors shown here come from a girl aged 10-17 years with multiple sclerosis.

This clonotype was counted between two and nine times. The chain has TRBV10-3 and TRBJ2-6; D gene unclear. Looked up from germline, CDR1 is ENHRY and CDR2 is SYGVKD. The ends were cut back, 10 bases at V and 0 bases at J, with 7 bases in the middle. The CDR3 covers 13 residues. For the CDR3, the DNA is TGTGCCAACCCGAGCTCTGGGGCCAACGTCCTGACTTTC. Translating gives CANPSSGANVLTF.

The V and J genes are TRBV29-1 and TRBJ2-4; TRBD1 matches 8 bases. The better agreement between TRBJ2-7 and the DNA end casts doubt on the J call. CDR3 length: 12 amino acids. Per the germline V gene, CDR1 is SQVTM and CDR2 is ANQGSEA. The CDR3 DNA reads as TGCAGCGGAATGACAGGGGACTACGAGCAGTACTTC. Translating it yields CSGMTGDYEQYF.

V usage is TRBV6-6 and J usage is TRBJ1-1; D ambiguous. Germline V gene lookup returns CDR1 MNHNY and CDR2 SVGAGI (reference sequence). The CDR3 consists of 12 residues. The V gene lost 2 bases and the J gene lost 6 bases, with 7 bases spanning the gap. CDR3 nucleotide sequence: TGTGCCAGCAGTTACGGAGGGTCTGAAGCTTTCTTT. It yields the protein CASSYGGSEAFF.

Details on this clonotype: Sequence at one end of the junction differs from germline and may be a read error. This rearrangement joins TRBV9 to TRBJ2-1; unclear D gene. The CDR3 is made up of 16 amino acids. Germline CDR1 is SGDLS and CDR2 is YYNGEE. CDR3 sequence: CTSSVLGFTPHNEQFF. In nucleotides, the CDR3 is TGTACCAGCAGCGTATTGGGGTTTACCCCTCACAATGAGCAGTTCTTC. The variable domain in full, with the rest retrieved from reference TRBV9 and TRBJ2-1, is DSGVTQTPKHLITATGQRVTLRCSPRSGDLSVYWYQQSLDQGLQFLIQYYNGEERAKGNILERFSAQQFPDLHSELNLSSLELGDSALYFCTSSVLGFTPHNEQFFGPGTRLTVL.

This sequence joins TRBV10-3 and TRBJ1-5; unclear D gene. This CDR3 spans 12 amino acids. The V gene's germline CDR1 is ENHRY and CDR2 SYGVKD. V shed 4 bases and J shed 6 bases, with 7 bases lying between them. The CDR3 coding sequence is TGTGCCATCAGTGTCGGAGGTCAGCCCCAGCATTTT. It codes for CAISVGGQPQHF.

This chain connects TRBV4-2 to TRBJ1-1, with unresolved D. V gave up 1 base and J gave up 0 bases, with 12 bases separating them. This CDR3 has 16 amino acids. Germline-derived CDR1 and CDR2 are LGHNA and YNFKEQ. This CDR3 is CASSQGIGEMNTEAFF. Written as DNA, the CDR3 is TGTGCCAGCAGCCAAGGGATTGGGGAAATGAACACTGAAGCTTTCTTT.

The chain recombines TRBV6-1 with TRBJ2-7, with D possibly TRBD1 on 5 matching bases. CDR3 size: 12 residues. The V end lost 0 bases, the J end lost 6 bases, and 6 bases lay between the germline ends. Germline V CDR1 and CDR2: MNHNS, SASEGT. CDR3 bases: TGTGCCAGCAGTGAAGCAGGGGCCGAGCAGTACTTC. Amino acids: CASSEAGAEQYF.

This clonotype was counted between two and nine times. The chain joins TRBV21-1 to TRBJ2-3; the table's TRBD1 call for D was not verified on the DNA. TRBV21-1 is labeled a pseudogene. The CDR3 is 18 amino acids. CDR3 in amino acids: CASSKSGGIVKRGIAQYF. Written as DNA, the CDR3 is TGTGCCAGCAGCAAAAGTGGGGGCATTGTAAAGAGGGGGATCGCGCAGTATTTT.

This clonotype is a singleton in its sample. V usage is TRBV18 and J usage is TRBJ2-5, with 13 bases identical to TRBD2. The germline gives CDR1 KGHSH, CDR2 LQKENI. Trimming removed 1 base from V and 1 base from J; junction bases left unmatched: 24. The CDR3 covers 24 residues. DNA of the CDR3: TGTGCCAGCTCACCACAGTTGGCGGCCGGAGTACCACTAGCGGGAGGGCCCTCCCAAGAGACCCAGTACTTC. Amino acid sequence: CASSPQLAAGVPLAGGPSQETQYF.

About this clonotype itself: Since a much larger clone is just one base distant, this may be a read error. CDR3 sequence reads: CVSSLRVSETQYF. In DNA, the CDR3 is TGTGTCAGCAGCTTAAGGGTTTCAGAGACCCAGTACTTC. The chain links TRBV7-2 to TRBJ2-5, with D unresolved. In germline, CDR1 is SGHTA, CDR2 FQGNSA. CDR3 size: 13 residues.

The gene calls are TRBV12-3 or TRBV12-4 and TRBJ2-1; 7 bases are a match to TRBD2. With 5 bases clipped from V and 10 bases from J, the junction kept 11 bases outside the gene matches. This CDR3 spans 14 amino acids. CDR3 protein: CASSLSGPGGEQFF. CDR3 coding DNA: TGTGCCAGCAGTCTTAGCGGGCCGGGAGGCGAGCAGTTCTTC.

The chain uses TRBV25-1 and TRBJ2-6, with 8 bases fitting TRBD1. CDR1 is MGHDK and CDR2 is SYGVNS in the germline V gene. The CDR3 extends over 18 amino acids. With 4 bases clipped from V and 3 bases from J, the junction kept 11 bases outside the gene matches. This chain's CDR3 is CASSGYRTGLGGANVLTF. CDR3 DNA sequence: TGTGCCAGCAGTGGGTATAGGACAGGGCTAGGTGGGGCCAACGTCCTGACTTTC.

The rearrangement uses TRBV6-6 and TRBJ1-6; weak D call: TRBD1 (5 bases). V lost 2 bases to trimming and J lost 8 bases, with 16 bases between them. The CDR3 loop spans 16 amino acids. Germline V gives CDR1 MNHNY, CDR2 SVGAGI (reference sequence). The CDR3 DNA follows: TGTGCCAGCAGTTACCCACAGGATCCCCGGGATTCACCCCTCCACTTT. Encoded protein: CASSYPQDPRDSPLHF.

This sequence joins TRBV28 and TRBJ2-1; D not resolved. The CDR3 runs to 12 residues. CDR1 is MDHEN and CDR2 is SYDVKM in the germline V gene. The V and J ends lost 6 bases and 8 bases respectively, with 11 bases between them. The CDR3 is CASSPAGYEQFF. As DNA, the CDR3 is TGTGCCAGCAGCCCTGCCGGGTATGAGCAGTTCTTC.

This clonotype occurred a few times. V usage is TRBV27 and J usage is TRBJ2-7, with D unclear. Germline-derived CDR1 and CDR2 are MNHEY and SMNVEV (reference sequence). The CDR3 loop spans 14 amino acids. V lost 8 bases to trimming and J lost 5 bases, with 19 bases between them. This CDR3 reads CASSSGLQWDEQYF. In DNA form, the CDR3 reads TGTGCCAGCTCCTCCGGCTTACAGTGGGACGAGCAGTACTTC.

This clonotype turned up a few times. J is TRBJ1-5 and V is TRBV4-1; D remains ambiguous. Per germline, CDR1 MGHRA and CDR2 YSYEKL. The CDR3 contains 17 residues. The ends were cut back, 0 bases at V and 3 bases at J, with 15 bases in the middle. The CDR3 coding sequence is TGCGCCAGCAGCCAAGATGAATTCGGCCAGTTCAATCAGCCCCAGCATTTT. This sequence encodes CASSQDEFGQFNQPQHF.

A word on this clonotype: One junction end does not reproduce the germline sequence, and a read error may be involved. This sequence joins TRBV4-1 and TRBJ2-5; D is uncertain. The CDR3 has 14 residues. The germline CDR1 and CDR2 sequences are MGHRA and YSYEKL. CDR3 sequence reads: CPSSQESLQETQYF. The CDR3 DNA reads as TGCCCCAGCAGCCAAGAATCCCTTCAAGAGACCCAGTACTTC.

The genes are TRBV28 and TRBJ2-4; 8 nucleotides align to TRBD2. The germline V gene has CDR1 MDHEN and CDR2 SYDVKM. The V segment lost 2 bases and the J segment 12 bases; nucleotides outside the gene matches: 3. The CDR3 runs to 12 residues. CDR3 amino acids: CASSLVSGGQYF. The CDR3 DNA reads TGTGCCAGCAGTTTAGTGAGCGGGGGTCAGTACTTC.

The table lists this clonotype with a count of one. This chain connects TRBV12-5 to TRBJ2-1, with TRBD2 matching 14 bases. With 0 bases clipped from V and 0 bases from J, the junction kept 4 bases outside the gene matches. This CDR3 comprises 19 residues. Germline V lookup: CDR1 LGHNT, CDR2 FRNRAP. The DNA for the CDR3 is TGTGCTAGTGGTTTGGTCCAGGGGACTAGCGGGAGCTCCTACAATGAGCAGTTCTTC. Translating gives CASGLVQGTSGSSYNEQFF. Looking up the rest from reference TRBV12-5 and TRBJ2-1 gives the full variable domain: DARVTQTPRHKVTEMGQEVTMRCQPILGHNTVFWYRQTMMQGLELLAYFRNRAPLDDSGMPKDRFSAEMPDATLATLKIQPSEPRDSAVYFCASGLVQGTSGSSYNEQFFGPGTRLTVL.

V and J are TRBV27 and TRBJ2-3; 7 bases map to TRBD2. The CDR3 spans 17 residues. The V gene end was trimmed by 3 bases and the J gene end by 3 bases; junction bases not matched to a gene: 12. Germline lookup yields CDR1 MNHEY and CDR2 SMNVEV (reference sequence). The CDR3 DNA follows: TGTGCCAGCAGTTTTAGGTTAGGGAGACTAGCTACAGATACGCAGTATTTT. Translating it yields CASSFRLGRLATDTQYF.

The rearrangement uses TRBV7-8 and TRBJ2-3; 8 bases align to TRBD2. This CDR3 has 16 residues. J lost 1 base, V lost 3 bases, and 6 bases had no gene match. Per the germline V gene, CDR1 is SGHVS and CDR2 is FQNEAQ. The CDR3 sequence is CASSFSSGPGTDTQYF. The CDR3 nucleotides read TGTGCCAGCAGCTTTTCTAGCGGGCCCGGCACAGATACGCAGTATTTT.

The chain joins TRBV9 to TRBJ1-2; 7 positions match TRBD1. The ends lost 4 bases at V and 5 bases at J; junction bases unmatched: 5. The germline V gene has CDR1 SGDLS and CDR2 YYNGEE. The CDR3 has 13 amino acids. CDR3 region: CASSPRDRYGYTF. In nucleotides, the CDR3 is TGTGCCAGCAGCCCCCGGGACAGATATGGCTACACCTTC.

In its sample, this clonotype was seen a few times. V is TRBV20-1 and J is TRBJ2-3; TRBD2 agrees at 7 bases. The V gene end was trimmed by 6 bases and the J gene end by 1 base; junction bases not matched to a gene: 13. The CDR3 runs to 16 residues. Germline V CDR1 and CDR2: DFQATT, SNEGSKA (reference sequence). The CDR3 region has the DNA TGCAGTGCGGTGTCGGGGCGGGAGTTCGGCACAGATACGCAGTATTTT. This gives the protein CSAVSGREFGTDTQYF.

This clonotype was counted only a few times. The chain joins TRBV12-3 or TRBV12-4 to TRBJ1-5; 8 nucleotides agree with TRBD1. The CDR3 has 14 residues. J gave up 7 bases and V 6 bases, and 8 bases lay outside the gene matches. This CDR3 is CASRLSGGEQPQHF. The CDR3 nucleotides read TGTGCCAGCAGACTCTCAGGGGGCGAACAGCCCCAGCATTTT.

V is TRBV14 and J is TRBJ2-7; D uncertain. CDR3 length equals 14 residues. Germline V gene lookup returns CDR1 SGHDN and CDR2 FVKESK. V was pared by 1 base and J by 6 bases, with 13 bases between. CDR3 sequence (DNA): TGTGCCAGCAGCCAAGCCAAGGGTCTCACCGAGCAGTACTTC. Amino acids: CASSQAKGLTEQYF.

The chain is built from TRBV5-1 and TRBJ2-7, with 12 positions matching TRBD2. In germline, CDR1 is SGHRS, CDR2 YFSETQ. This CDR3 spans 18 amino acids. V gave up 0 bases and J gave up 4 bases; unmatched junction bases: 11. CDR3 protein: CASSLASLAGGPVYEQYF. Written as DNA, the CDR3 is TGCGCCAGCAGCTTGGCCAGTCTAGCGGGAGGGCCAGTTTACGAGCAGTACTTC.